One TCR beta chain is described in this entry. Its specificity is unknown. The data stem from a study of regulatory T cells in long-lasting Graves disease. At the level of the study: Disease was considered persistent Graves' disease after over 5 years of antithyroid drugs (with positive TSH receptor antibodies). Study findings and constraints: Whereas new patients shared 800 to 1,000 public clonotypes, persistent patients shared more, at about 3,000. Samples came from peripheral blood alone, without thyroid tissue.

Library construction for TCR beta used iRepertoire HTBI primers and Arm-PCR of CDR3 regions. MiXCR was run by TCRdb on the multiplex PCR reads, yielding one entry per CDR3 protein. The table includes a few hundred thousand distinct CDR3 sequences, around a fifth detected once. This CDR3 contains 12 residues. Germline values: CDR1 LGHDT, CDR2 YNNKEL (reference sequence). The ends were cut back, 1 base at V and 7 bases at J, with 5 bases in the middle. Time point defined: persistent/refractory GD, antithyroid drugs over 5 years with positive TRAb. With RNA extracted from PBMCs as input, the TCR library was made.

The clonotype comes from a female donor with Graves disease. Sample: peripheral blood mononuclear cells (PBMCs), taken when the disease was refractory, from a patient treated with antithyroid drugs. The rearrangement links TRBV3-1 to TRBJ2-1, with D hard to call. The CDR3 nucleotides are TGTGCCAGCAGCCAAGTGATGAATGAGCAGTTCTTC. This gives the protein CASSQVMNEQFF.